Following are 17 T cell receptor beta chains from one sample sequenced in a study of CD8 T cell repertoires and HIV-1 epitope variants. Only in-frame clones appear in the TCRdb table, and some are missing; sequencing was by immunoSEQ multiplex PCR. Seen here are thousands of clones, 65% observed once, and the top ten hold under 40%. These receptors are not linked to any known antigen. Sequenced sample: cultured CD8+ T cells derived from PBMCs. The source of these receptors is a male donor with HIV.

The V gene is TRBV7-9, the J gene TRBJ2-7, with 8 bases that match TRBD1. Trimming removed 5 bases from V and 6 bases from J; junction bases left unmatched: 9. The CDR3 covers 14 residues. Looked up from germline, CDR1 is SEHNR and CDR2 is FQNEAQ (reference sequence). CDR3 protein: CASSHMTGVSEQYF. The CDR3 DNA is TGTGCCAGCAGCCATATGACAGGGGTTAGCGAGCAGTACTTC.

This clone was recorded a few times. CDR3 sequence: CASSAREGNLNTEAFF. The CDR3 DNA reads as TGTGCCAGCAGCGCCCGAGAGGGGAATTTGAACACTGAAGCTTTCTTT. The V and J genes are TRBV9 and TRBJ1-1; possible D gene TRBD1, 5 bases. The V gene lost 3 bases and the J gene lost 0 bases, with 15 bases spanning the gap. Germline CDR1 SGDLS, CDR2 YYNGEE. This CDR3 has 16 residues.

The table lists this clone with a count of one. CDR3 region: CASSIVAGAVDTQYF. CDR3 coding DNA: TGTGCCAGTAGTATAGTAGCGGGAGCAGTAGATACGCAGTATTTT. The chain recombines TRBV19 with TRBJ2-3; 9 nucleotides align to TRBD2. After removal of 1 base from V and 5 bases from J, the junction contained 4 bases not matched to a gene. Germline V gene lookup returns CDR1 LNHDA and CDR2 SQIVND (reference sequence). This CDR3 region has 15 residues.

The chain carries TRBV28 and TRBJ1-2; D is perhaps TRBD1 (6 bases). The length of the CDR3 is 16 residues. Germline CDR1 and CDR2: MDHEN and SYDVKM. V was pared by 5 bases and J by 2 bases, with 18 bases between. The CDR3 DNA reads as TGTGCCAGCAGTCGTTCTCGCGGTGGACAGAACTATGGCTACACCTTC. It yields the protein CASSRSRGGQNYGYTF.

V is TRBV27 and J is TRBJ2-7; D not certain. CDR3 length equals 14 residues. Trimming pared 3 bases from V and 4 bases from J, leaving 13 bases between. The germline V gene encodes CDR1 MNHEY and CDR2 SMNVEV (reference sequence). CDR3 in DNA: TGTGCCAGCAGTTTGTTACAAAGTGGGTACGAGCAGTACTTC. This sequence encodes CASSLLQSGYEQYF.

The V call is TRBV7-6, the J call TRBJ2-7; D not certain. The CDR3 consists of 15 residues. CDR1 and CDR2 from the germline V gene are SGHVS and FNYEAQ. V lost 1 base to trimming and J lost 3 bases, with 13 bases between them. CDR3 bases: TGTGCCAGCAGCTTAGAGGCAGACTCCTACTACGAGCAGTACTTC. Translated, it gives CASSLEADSYYEQYF.

This clone was seen more than once but under ten times. This rearrangement joins TRBV13 to TRBJ2-2; D gene uncertain. The CDR3 sequence is 13 residues long. Germline lookup yields CDR1 PRHDT and CDR2 FYEKMQ (reference sequence). Trimming shortened V by 1 base and J by 8 bases, and 8 bases separated the two germline ends. CDR3 bases: TGTGCCAGCAGCTTAGCCACAAGGGGGGAGCTGTTTTTT. Amino acids: CASSLATRGELFF.

In its sample, this clone is medium-sized. V usage is TRBV28 and J usage is TRBJ2-7; 8 bases line up with TRBD2. This CDR3 region has 14 residues. V was pared by 5 bases and J by 6 bases, with 9 bases of the junction left unmatched. The germline gives CDR1 MDHEN, CDR2 SYDVKM. The CDR3 spells CASSPEAGVSEQYF. CDR3 nucleotide sequence: TGTGCCAGCAGTCCGGAAGCGGGAGTAAGCGAGCAGTACTTC.

The chain is built from TRBV5-4 and TRBJ2-5, with D unresolved. Germline V gives CDR1 SGHNT, CDR2 YYREEE (reference sequence). The V and J ends lost 0 bases and 0 bases respectively, with 0 bases between them. The CDR3 has 12 residues. The CDR3 spells CASSLDQETQYF. The CDR3 DNA reads as TGTGCCAGCAGCTTGGACCAAGAGACCCAGTACTTC.

The chain is built from TRBV27 and TRBJ2-7, with 9 nucleotides matching TRBD1. V lost 4 bases to trimming and J lost 2 bases; unmatched junction nucleotides: 6. CDR3 length: 15 residues. Germline lookup yields CDR1 MNHEY and CDR2 SMNVEV (reference sequence). DNA for the CDR3: TGTGCCAGCAGTTCCGGGACAGGGTACCCCTACGAGCAGTACTTC. Protein product: CASSSGTGYPYEQYF.

The chain carries TRBV7-3 and TRBJ2-5, with 7 bases identical to TRBD2. Germline V gives CDR1 SGHTA, CDR2 FQGTGA. CDR3 size: 15 residues. J lost 2 bases, V lost 2 bases, and 5 bases had no gene match. CDR3 amino acids: CASSLGGGPQETQYF. The CDR3 DNA follows: TGTGCCAGCAGCTTAGGCGGGGGTCCTCAAGAGACCCAGTACTTC.

This clone is medium-sized in the sample. CDR3 sequence reads: CASSIAGDTLYEQYF. CDR3 sequence (DNA): TGTGCCAGTAGTATAGCTGGGGACACCCTATACGAGCAGTACTTC. The rearrangement uses TRBV19 and TRBJ2-7; D possibly corresponds to TRBD1 (6 bases). Trimming stripped 1 base from V and 4 bases from J, with 14 bases between. Germline CDR1 reads LNHDA; CDR2 reads SQIVND (reference sequence). CDR3 size: 15 residues.

The chain uses TRBV7-6 and TRBJ1-5; D gene uncertain. This CDR3 has 15 residues. V gave up 1 base and J gave up 1 base, with 8 bases separating them. The germline V gene has CDR1 SGHVS and CDR2 FNYEAQ. The CDR3 coding sequence is TGTGCCAGCAGCTTAGGGGGTGGGAGCAATCAGCCCCAGCATTTT. Protein product: CASSLGGGSNQPQHF.

The rearrangement joins TRBV28 to TRBJ1-1; D possibly corresponds to TRBD1 (5 bases). V was clipped by 1 base and J by 1 base, with 13 bases between them. Germline CDR1 is MDHEN and CDR2 is SYDVKM. This CDR3 has 16 amino acids. The CDR3 loop is CASSLFLGTRNTEAFF. In nucleotides, the CDR3 is TGTGCCAGCAGTTTATTTCTTGGGACTAGGAACACTGAAGCTTTCTTT. The full variable domain, rest sourced from reference TRBV28 and TRBJ1-1, is DVKVTQSSRYLVKRTGEKVFLECVQDMDHENMFWYRQDPGLGLRLIYFSYDVKMKEKGDIPEGYSVSREKKERFSLILESASTNQTSMYLCASSLFLGTRNTEAFFGQGTRLTVV.

The chain carries TRBV11-2 and TRBJ2-1, with TRBD2 identical over 11 bases. Germline CDR1 and CDR2: SGHAT and FQNNGV. This CDR3 is built from 17 residues. Germline trimming cut 0 bases from V and 8 bases from J; bases unmatched to any gene: 9. The CDR3 here is CASSLEELAGVVYEQFF. The CDR3 nucleotides are TGTGCCAGCAGCTTAGAAGAACTAGCGGGAGTCGTGTATGAGCAGTTCTTC.

J is TRBJ2-1 and V is TRBV4-2, with 10 bases lining up with TRBD2. The CDR3 runs to 18 residues. V lost 0 bases and J lost 6; bases outside the gene matches: 11. Per germline, CDR1 LGHNA and CDR2 YNFKEQ. This chain's CDR3 is CASSQEGPDTSGANEQFF. In DNA, the CDR3 is TGTGCCAGCAGCCAAGAGGGGCCAGACACTAGCGGGGCCAATGAGCAGTTCTTC.

The gene calls are TRBV27 and TRBJ2-7; TRBD2 matches 10 bases. Per the germline V gene, CDR1 is MNHEY and CDR2 is SMNVEV (reference sequence). The CDR3 consists of 15 residues. V lost 7 bases to trimming and J lost 4 bases; unmatched junction nucleotides: 10. The CDR3 DNA reads as TGTGCCAGCACTGGGACTAGCGCCGCAGGGTACGAGCAGTACTTC. Translation: CASTGTSAAGYEQYF.